This T cell receptor (beta chain) was retrieved from a study of T cells in localized non-small cell lung cancer. Study conclusions and caveats: Sequencing covered just one tumor region, so heterogeneity cannot be ruled out. There was higher T cell clonality in uninvolved adjacent lung than in tumor, and it was highest there. Longer overall survival was linked to higher blood T cell density. When the top 100 tumor clones were examined, a median approximately 57 of them also appeared in the adjacent lung, which was paired and uninvolved.

Germline assignment: CDR1 SGHNT and CDR2 YENEEA. Trimming at V came to 3 bases and at J to 4 bases, leaving 8 bases not matched to a gene. The length of the CDR3 is 15 residues. Turning to this clone: The antigen remains undetermined.

Libraries were prepared by immunoSEQ multiplex PCR; TCRdb keeps only in-frame clonotypes and omits some of them. Altogether roughly 800 clones are present, around 21% being singletons, with the ten largest covering around 28%. The V and J genes are TRBV11-3 and TRBJ2-5, with 7 bases matching TRBD2. This sequence was found in a female donor aged 60 or older with stage I lung adenocarcinoma. The specimen comprised normal lung tissue next to the tumor, sampled before any cancer treatment. The CDR3 sequence is CASSFQAGEGETQYF. In nucleotides, the CDR3 is TGTGCCAGCAGCTTTCAGGCGGGAGAAGGAGAGACCCAGTACTTC.